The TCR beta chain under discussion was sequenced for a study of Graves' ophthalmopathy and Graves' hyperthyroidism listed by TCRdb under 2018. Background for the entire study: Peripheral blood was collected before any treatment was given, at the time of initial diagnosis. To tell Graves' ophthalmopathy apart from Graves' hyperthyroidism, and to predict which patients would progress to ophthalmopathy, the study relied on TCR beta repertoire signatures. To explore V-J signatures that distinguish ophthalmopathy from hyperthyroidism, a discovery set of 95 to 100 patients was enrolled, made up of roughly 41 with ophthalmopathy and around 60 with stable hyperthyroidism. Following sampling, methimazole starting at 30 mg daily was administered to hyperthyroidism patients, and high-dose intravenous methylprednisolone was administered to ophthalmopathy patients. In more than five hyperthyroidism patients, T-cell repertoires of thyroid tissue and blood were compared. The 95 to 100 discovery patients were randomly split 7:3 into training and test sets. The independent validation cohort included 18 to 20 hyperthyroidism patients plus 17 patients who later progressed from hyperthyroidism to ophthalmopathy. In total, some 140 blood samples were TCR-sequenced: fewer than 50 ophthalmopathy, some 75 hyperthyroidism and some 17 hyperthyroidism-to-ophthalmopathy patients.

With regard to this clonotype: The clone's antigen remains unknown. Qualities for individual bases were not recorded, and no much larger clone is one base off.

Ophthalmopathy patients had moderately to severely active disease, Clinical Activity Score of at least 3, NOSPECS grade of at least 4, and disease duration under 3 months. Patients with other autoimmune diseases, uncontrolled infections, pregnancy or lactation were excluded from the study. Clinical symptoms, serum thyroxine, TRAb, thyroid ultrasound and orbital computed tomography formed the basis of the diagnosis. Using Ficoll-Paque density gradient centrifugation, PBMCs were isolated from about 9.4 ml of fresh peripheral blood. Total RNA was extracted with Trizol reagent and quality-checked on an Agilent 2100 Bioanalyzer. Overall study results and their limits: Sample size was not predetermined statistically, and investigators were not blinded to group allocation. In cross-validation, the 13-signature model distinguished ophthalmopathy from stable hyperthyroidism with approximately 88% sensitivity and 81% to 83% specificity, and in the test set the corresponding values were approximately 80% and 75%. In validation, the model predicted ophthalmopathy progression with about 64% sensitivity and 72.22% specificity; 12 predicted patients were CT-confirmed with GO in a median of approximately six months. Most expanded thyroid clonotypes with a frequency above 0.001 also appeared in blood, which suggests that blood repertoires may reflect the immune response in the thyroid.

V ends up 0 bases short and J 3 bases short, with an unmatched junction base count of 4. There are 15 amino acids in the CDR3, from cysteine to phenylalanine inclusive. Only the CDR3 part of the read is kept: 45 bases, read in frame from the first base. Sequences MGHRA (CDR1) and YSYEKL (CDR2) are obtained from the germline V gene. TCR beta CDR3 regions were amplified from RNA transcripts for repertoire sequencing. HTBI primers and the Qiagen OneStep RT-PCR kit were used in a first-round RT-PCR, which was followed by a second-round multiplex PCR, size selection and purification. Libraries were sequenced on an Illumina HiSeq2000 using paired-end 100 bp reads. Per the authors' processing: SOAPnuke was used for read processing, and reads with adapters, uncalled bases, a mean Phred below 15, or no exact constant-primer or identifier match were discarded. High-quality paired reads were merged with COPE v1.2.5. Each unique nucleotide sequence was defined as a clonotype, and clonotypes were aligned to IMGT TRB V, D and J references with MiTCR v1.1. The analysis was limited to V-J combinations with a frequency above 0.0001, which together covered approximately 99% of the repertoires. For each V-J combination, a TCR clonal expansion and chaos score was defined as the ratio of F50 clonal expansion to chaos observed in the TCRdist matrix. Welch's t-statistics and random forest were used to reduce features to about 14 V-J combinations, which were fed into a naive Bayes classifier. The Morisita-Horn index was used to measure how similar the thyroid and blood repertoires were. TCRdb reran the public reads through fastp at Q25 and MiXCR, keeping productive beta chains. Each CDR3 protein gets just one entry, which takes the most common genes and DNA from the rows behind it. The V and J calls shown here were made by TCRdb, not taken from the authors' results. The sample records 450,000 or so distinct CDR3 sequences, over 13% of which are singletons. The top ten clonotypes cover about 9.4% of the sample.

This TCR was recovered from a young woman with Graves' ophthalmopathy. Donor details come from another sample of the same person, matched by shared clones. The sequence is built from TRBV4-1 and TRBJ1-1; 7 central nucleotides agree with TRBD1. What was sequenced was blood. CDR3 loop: CASSQERGPYTEAFF. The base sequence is TGCGCCAGCAGCCAAGAGAGGGGGCCCTACACTGAAGCTTTCTTT.